This entry lists 14 T cell receptor beta chains sequenced from one sample in a study of cytotoxic CD8 clonotypes in ibrutinib-treated CLL. Clones were read by immunoSEQ multiplex PCR, and TCRdb kept only the in-frame ones, dropping some. The table includes almost 250,000 clones, less than 75% detected once. Material: PBMCs, obtained after 24 months of ibrutinib treatment. Every receptor here comes from a human donor with chronic lymphocytic leukemia.

The gene calls are TRBV2 and TRBJ1-5; D is unresolved. V dropped 5 bases and J dropped 4 bases, with 15 bases sitting between them. This CDR3 contains 15 residues. Germline assignment: CDR1 SNHLY and CDR2 FYNNEI. The DNA of the CDR3 is TGTGCCAGCAGTTCGACGGCTTTAGGAAATCAGCCCCAGCATTTT. Amino acid sequence: CASSSTALGNQPQHF.

The V gene is TRBV6-4, the J gene TRBJ2-1, with TRBD2 matching over 9 bases. In germline, CDR1 is MRHNA, CDR2 SNTAGT. Germline trimming cut 4 bases from V and 2 bases from J; bases unmatched to any gene: 6. This CDR3 has 16 amino acids. CDR3 bases: TGTGCCAGCAGTGCCGATGTAGCGGGAGCCTACAATGAGCAGTTCTTC. Encoded protein: CASSADVAGAYNEQFF.

The V gene is TRBV14, the J gene TRBJ2-3; D is uncertain. Between the trimmed V and J ends, which lost 0 bases and 1 base, there was a span of 8 bases. The CDR3 covers 15 residues. Germline CDR1 SGHDN, CDR2 FVKESK. The CDR3 region is CASSQDGGRTDTQYF. The CDR3 DNA follows: TGTGCCAGCAGCCAAGACGGCGGCCGCACAGATACGCAGTATTTT.

The chain recombines TRBV9 with TRBJ2-7; 11 bases fit TRBD2. Unmatched junction bases numbered 5, after V lost 4 bases and J lost 2 bases. The CDR3 sequence is 15 residues long. Germline CDR1 is SGDLS and CDR2 is YYNGEE. The CDR3 nucleotides read TGTGCCAGCAGCCCCACTAGCGGGAGACCCTACGAGCAGTACTTC. Translating it yields CASSPTSGRPYEQYF.

The gene calls are TRBV19 and TRBJ2-6; TRBD2 aligns across 12 bases. This CDR3 contains 17 residues. Germline V gene data show CDR1 as LNHDA and CDR2 as SQIVND (reference sequence). V was clipped by 5 bases and J by 2 bases; unmatched bases: 4. The CDR3 DNA reads as TGTGCCAGTAGTCCCAGACTAGCGGGAGCTGGGGCCAACGTCCTGACTTTC. It specifies CASSPRLAGAGANVLTF.

The rearrangement links TRBV28 to TRBJ2-5, with D possibly being TRBD1 (5 bases). The CDR3 runs to 15 residues. The V end lost 5 bases, the J end lost 3 bases, and 16 bases lay between the germline ends. The germline V gene encodes CDR1 MDHEN and CDR2 SYDVKM. CDR3 nucleotide sequence: TGTGCCAGCAGTAGGGGCGGAGCCCACAAAGAGACCCAGTACTTC. This translates into CASSRGGAHKETQYF. The full variable domain, its missing parts supplied by reference TRBV28 and TRBJ2-5, is DVKVTQSSRYLVKRTGEKVFLECVQDMDHENMFWYRQDPGLGLRLIYFSYDVKMKEKGDIPEGYSVSREKKERFSLILESASTNQTSMYLCASSRGGAHKETQYFGPGTRLLVL.

This chain connects TRBV6-1 to TRBJ2-3; TRBD1 or TRBD2 may be the D gene (6 bases each). CDR1 is MNHNS and CDR2 is SASEGT in the germline V gene. The germline V and J ends were trimmed by 3 bases and 4 bases, with 14 bases remaining between them. This CDR3 spans 15 amino acids. The DNA for the CDR3 is TGTGCCAGCAGTGAGGAGGGGGTAGTCCCAGATACGCAGTATTTT. Protein product: CASSEEGVVPDTQYF.

This clone has a count of ten or more. The same CDR3 also results from other DNA sequences found in this sample. The rearrangement joins TRBV9 to TRBJ2-7; 9 bases match TRBD1. The junction had 1 base not matched to a gene; V was cut back by 0 bases and J by 3 bases. Germline V gene lookup returns CDR1 SGDLS and CDR2 YYNGEE. The CDR3 loop spans 14 amino acids. The CDR3 nucleotides read TGTGCCAGCAGCGTAGGGACAGGGGTCTACGAGCAGTACTTC. This sequence encodes CASSVGTGVYEQYF. The full variable domain, in which reference TRBV9 and TRBJ2-7 provide the parts outside the CDR3, is DSGVTQTPKHLITATGQRVTLRCSPRSGDLSVYWYQQSLDQGLQFLIQYYNGEERAKGNILERFSAQQFPDLHSELNLSSLELGDSALYFCASSVGTGVYEQYFGPGTRLTVT.

This clone has only a few counts. V is TRBV2 and J is TRBJ2-6, with 8 bases lining up with TRBD2. J gave up 0 bases and V 8 bases, and 9 bases lay outside the gene matches. The V gene's germline CDR1 is SNHLY and CDR2 FYNNEI. CDR3 length: 17 residues. For the CDR3, the DNA is TGTGCCAGCGCCCCCCGGGGGGGTAACTCTGGGGCCAACGTCCTGACTTTC. This translates into CASAPRGGNSGANVLTF.

A few counts support this clone. The chain employs TRBV18 and TRBJ1-2; weak D call: TRBD1 (5 bases). The CDR3 length is 14 residues. Germline assignment: CDR1 KGHSH and CDR2 LQKENI. Trimming removed 6 bases from V and 2 bases from J, with 13 bases in between. CDR3 sequence (DNA): TGTGCCAGCTCCCCCGGGACGGACAACTATGGCTACACCTTC. Translating it yields CASSPGTDNYGYTF.

This rearrangement joins TRBV19 to TRBJ2-3; D call uncertain. Trimming cost V 5 bases and J 0 bases, with 12 bases left between them. Per the germline V gene, CDR1 is LNHDA and CDR2 is SQIVND (reference sequence). The CDR3 is made up of 15 amino acids. The CDR3 bases are TGTGCCAGTAGTTCGAGTGGGCTGAGCACAGATACGCAGTATTTT. Residues: CASSSSGLSTDTQYF.

This clone was detected once. This chain links TRBV4-1 with TRBJ2-1; 10 nucleotides match TRBD2. The V segment lost 6 bases and the J segment 9 bases; nucleotides outside the gene matches: 11. This CDR3 has 15 amino acids. Germline V gene lookup returns CDR1 MGHRA and CDR2 YSYEKL. The CDR3 protein is CASSEGAGGRPEQFF. In DNA, the CDR3 is TGCGCCAGCAGTGAAGGAGCGGGAGGGCGACCTGAGCAGTTCTTC.

This clone was seen a few times. The chain links TRBV29-1 to TRBJ1-1, with D uncertain. Germline CDR1 reads SQVTM; CDR2 reads ANQGSEA. The CDR3 extends over 11 amino acids. V lost 6 bases, J lost 0 bases, and 5 bases lay in between. CDR3 in DNA: TGCAGCGTCTCACTGAACACTGAAGCTTTCTTT. Translation: CSVSLNTEAFF.

J is TRBJ1-5 and V is TRBV27; D unclear. The CDR3 consists of 13 residues. Germline V lookup: CDR1 MNHEY, CDR2 SMNVEV (reference sequence). V gave up 5 bases and J gave up 1 base, with 6 bases separating them. The CDR3 DNA is TGTGCCAGCAGTCAAGCAAGCAATCAGCCCCAGCATTTT. Protein sequence: CASSQASNQPQHF.